This passage covers 15 T cell receptor beta chains from one sample sequenced in a study of PD-L1 blockade in urothelial cancer listed by TCRdb under 2017. The time point label, read with the paper, signifies: peripheral blood 6 weeks after treatment start. Library creation used the immunoSEQ multiplex PCR assay. Here the immuneACCESS table is served through TCRdb, limited to in-frame sequences with V and J called. Missing clones are a known gap in these copies; in checked studies unresolved V genes cover under half, and the rest lacks a known reason. The sample records about 48,000 clones, more than 75% of which are singletons. Around 9.3% of the sample belongs to the ten largest clones. The sample here was PBMCs, taken around atezolizumab (anti-PD-L1) treatment. The receptors shown here come from a man between 60 and 70 years old with urothelial cancer.

The chain recombines TRBV25-1 with TRBJ1-1; D might be TRBD1 (6 bases). V was cut by 5 bases and J by 11 bases, with 15 bases left in between. The CDR3 extends over 12 amino acids. The germline V gene has CDR1 MGHDK and CDR2 SYGVNS. This CDR3 reads CASSLFTGSAFF. For the CDR3, the DNA is TGTGCCAGCAGTTTGTTCACAGGGTCGGCTTTCTTT.

The V gene is TRBV7-8, the J gene TRBJ1-3, with a weak D call TRBD1 (6 bases). The germline V gene encodes CDR1 SGHVS and CDR2 FQNEAQ. This CDR3 is 16 amino acids long. V gave up 1 base and J gave up 2 bases, with 12 bases separating them. CDR3 sequence: CASSLDSRGTGNTIYF. The CDR3 DNA reads as TGTGCCAGCAGCTTAGATAGCAGGGGTACTGGAAACACCATATATTTT.

The CDR3 loop reads CASSPVGGGSYEQYF. Written as DNA, the CDR3 is TGTGCCAGCAGCCCGGTAGGGGGTGGGTCCTACGAGCAGTACTTC. The chain carries TRBV5-6 and TRBJ2-7; D is possibly TRBD1 (6 bases). Germline V gene data show CDR1 as SGHDT and CDR2 as YYEEEE. V was shortened by 4 bases and J by 1 base, with 15 bases between the two germline ends. The CDR3 has 15 amino acids. Complete variable domain (other parts from reference TRBV5-6 and TRBJ2-7): DAGVTQSPTHLIKTRGQQVTLRCSPKSGHDTVSWYQQALGQGPQFIFQYYEEEERQRGNFPDRFSGHQFPNYSSELNVNALLLGDSALYLCASSPVGGGSYEQYFGPGTRLTVT.

The gene calls are TRBV7-9 and TRBJ2-1; TRBD1 matches 7 bases. The J segment lost 12 bases and the V segment lost 5 bases, leaving 7 bases of the junction unmatched. Germline assignment: CDR1 SEHNR and CDR2 FQNEAQ (reference sequence). This CDR3 is 12 amino acids long. The CDR3 sequence is CASSTAWDRQFF. In DNA form, the CDR3 reads TGTGCCAGCAGCACGGCTTGGGACAGGCAGTTCTTC.

This clone is large in the sample. The chain uses TRBV6-4 and TRBJ2-3, with 10 bases matching TRBD2. Germline V gives CDR1 MRHNA, CDR2 SNTAGT. The junction had 2 bases not matched to a gene; V was cut back by 4 bases and J by 1 base. The CDR3 covers 15 residues. The CDR3 loop reads CASSASGGGTDTQYF. The CDR3, as DNA: TGTGCCAGCAGTGCCAGCGGGGGGGGCACAGATACGCAGTATTTT.

The V call is TRBV6-6, the J call TRBJ2-1; TRBD2 agrees at 9 bases. CDR1 is MNHNY, CDR2 SVGAGI, per germline (reference sequence). The trim removed 7 bases at V and 2 bases at J, leaving 9 bases unmatched. The CDR3 sequence is 16 residues long. The CDR3 DNA is TGTGCCAGCAACGTACTAGCGGGTTTAACCTACAATGAGCAGTTCTTC. Its translation is CASNVLAGLTYNEQFF.

The gene calls are TRBV27 and TRBJ2-1; 8 bases align to TRBD2. V gave up 8 bases and J gave up 4 bases; unmatched junction bases: 16. The CDR3 loop spans 17 amino acids. Germline-derived CDR1 and CDR2 are MNHEY and SMNVEV (reference sequence). This CDR3 reads CASRGRTGGLTYNEQFF. CDR3 DNA sequence: TGTGCCAGCCGAGGTAGGACGGGGGGGCTGACATACAATGAGCAGTTCTTC.

The rearrangement links TRBV10-3 to TRBJ1-5; perhaps TRBD1 as D (5 bases). The CDR3 length is 13 residues. The germline gives CDR1 ENHRY, CDR2 SYGVKD. The V gene lost 6 bases and the J gene lost 0 bases, with 6 bases spanning the gap. CDR3 loop: CAIRQVSNQPQHF. The CDR3 nucleotides are TGTGCCATCAGACAGGTTAGCAATCAGCCCCAGCATTTT.

This sequence joins TRBV30 and TRBJ2-7, with D unclear. V dropped 0 bases and J dropped 3 bases, with 6 bases sitting between them. The CDR3 is 12 amino acids. Germline assignment: CDR1 GTSNPN and CDR2 SVGIG (reference sequence). The CDR3 nucleotides read TGTGCCTGGAGTGTATCCGGCTACGAGCAGTACTTC. Translated, it gives CAWSVSGYEQYF.

This clone has a handful of counts. This chain links TRBV27 with TRBJ2-1, with 9 bases identical to TRBD2. This CDR3 region has 15 residues. CDR1 is MNHEY, CDR2 SMNVEV, per germline (reference sequence). V trimming: 1 base; J trimming: 9 bases; junction bases outside the gene matches: 7. In DNA, the CDR3 is TGTGCCAGCAGTTTATTTAGCGGGGGTAATGGTGAGCAGTTCTTC. Translated: CASSLFSGGNGEQFF.

J is TRBJ2-7 and V is TRBV19, with D tentatively TRBD1 (5 bases). Trimming cost V 4 bases and J 3 bases, with 10 bases left between them. CDR3 length: 13 residues. Germline V gene data show CDR1 as LNHDA and CDR2 as SQIVND (reference sequence). The CDR3, as DNA: TGTGCCAGTAGTAAACAGGTAAACTACGAGCAGTACTTC. Amino acid sequence: CASSKQVNYEQYF.

The genes are TRBV6-6 and TRBJ2-1; D is undetermined. The germline V gene encodes CDR1 MNHNY and CDR2 SVGAGI (reference sequence). V was shortened by 5 bases and J by 0 bases, with 8 bases between the two germline ends. The CDR3 is 14 residues long. The CDR3 coding sequence is TGTGCCAGCAGTCCCCCCAGCTCCTACAATGAGCAGTTCTTC. The encoded protein is CASSPPSSYNEQFF.

The chain uses TRBV7-3 and TRBJ2-3, with 13 bases matching TRBD2. CDR3 length equals 16 residues. Per germline, CDR1 SGHTA and CDR2 FQGTGA. The V and J ends lost 4 bases and 4 bases, in that order; junction bases with no gene match: 5. The CDR3 DNA follows: TGTGCCAGCAGCTACCGGACTAGCGGGGGCGCAGATACGCAGTATTTT. Amino acids: CASSYRTSGGADTQYF.

The chain has TRBV7-9 and TRBJ2-7; 8 bases line up with TRBD2. In germline, CDR1 is SEHNR, CDR2 FQNEAQ (reference sequence). V lost 5 bases to trimming and J lost 6 bases; unmatched junction nucleotides: 6. The CDR3 extends over 13 amino acids. This chain's CDR3 is CASSQGLVGEQYF. For the CDR3, the DNA is TGTGCCAGCAGCCAGGGACTAGTGGGCGAGCAGTACTTC.

This clone was recorded once. V and J are TRBV6-1 and TRBJ2-7; maybe TRBD1 (6 bases). CDR1 and CDR2 (germline): MNHNS, SASEGT. The length of the CDR3 is 13 residues. V was pared by 4 bases and J by 6 bases, with 13 bases between. The CDR3 DNA sequence: TGTGCCAGCAGTGTATCACAGGGAACCGAGCAGTACTTC. Amino acid sequence: CASSVSQGTEQYF.